The sequence of this TCR beta chain was determined in a study of cytomegalovirus exposure and HLA in healthy donors. Assay used: immunoSEQ multiplex PCR; TCRdb lists only in-frame clones, some missing. The sample includes approximately 270,000 clones, more than 85% of them seen just once. To note about this clone: Antigen specificity is unknown.

Trimming left V 1 base short and J 4 bases short, with 13 bases between. Germline V gene lookup returns CDR1 GTSNPN and CDR2 SVGIG (reference sequence). The CDR3 is 14 amino acids. Study conclusions and caveats: High sensitivity and specificity were reportedly achieved when the classifier diagnosed cytomegalovirus status. According to a later analysis, TCR clusters from the first cohort tended to co-occur in the 120 or so validation repertoires. There were some public TCRs occurring in many donors, but most TCR sequences were rare.

The donors were members of the validation cohort comprising over a hundred subjects, separate from the approximately 700-subject first cohort. The TCR sequence derives from a man aged 18-30 years in good health and CMV-seropositive. Specimen: PBMCs. This rearrangement joins TRBV30 to TRBJ1-1; tentatively, D is TRBD1 (5 bases). This CDR3 is CAWSASGRFTEAFF. For the CDR3, the DNA is TGTGCCTGGAGTGCGTCGGGACGTTTCACTGAAGCTTTCTTT.